This is a list of T cell receptor beta chains from one sample in a study of graft-versus-host responses after intestinal transplantation. Here immunoSEQ multiplex PCR was the method, and the copy in TCRdb shows in-frame clones only, minus some. Of roughly 13,000 clones in the sample, 30% to 35% were seen once. The specimen was alloreactive CD4+ T cells from a mixed lymphocyte reaction culture, collected before intestinal transplant. The receptors were gathered from a human patient who received an intestinal transplant. Both conserved end residues are part of each CDR3.

v_call: TRBV6-1
j_call: TRBJ2-1
cdr3_aa: CASTTSNGEQFF

v_call: TRBV2
j_call: TRBJ1-5
cdr3_aa: CASSPESNQPQHF

v_call: TRBV11-2
j_call: TRBJ2-7
cdr3_aa: CASSSVGGASGEYEQYF

v_call: TRBV27
j_call: TRBJ1-4
cdr3_aa: CASSLHFGGAGGEKLFF

v_call: TRBV5-8
j_call: TRBJ1-1
cdr3_aa: CASSLLNTEAFF

v_call: TRBV19
j_call: TRBJ1-3
cdr3_aa: CASSIRASGNTIYF

v_call: TRBV19
j_call: TRBJ1-5
cdr3_aa: CASSNPGSNQPQHF

v_call: TRBV2
j_call: TRBJ2-3
cdr3_aa: CASSVRDRQYF

v_call: TRBV7-9
j_call: TRBJ2-3
cdr3_aa: CASSLGSGRADTQYF

v_call: TRBV6-5
j_call: TRBJ1-5
cdr3_aa: CASRSTGGSNQPQHF

v_call: TRBV10-1
j_call: TRBJ1-1
cdr3_aa: CASSESGRTEAFF

v_call: TRBV5-1
j_call: TRBJ2-3
cdr3_aa: CASRISAGIASTDTQYF

v_call: TRBV4-2
j_call: TRBJ2-3
cdr3_aa: CASSQDGQVADTQYF

v_call: TRBV10-2
j_call: TRBJ2-3
cdr3_aa: CASSTADTQYF

v_call: TRBV15
j_call: TRBJ1-3
cdr3_aa: CATSRGRRNTIYF

v_call: TRBV7-9
j_call: TRBJ2-7
cdr3_aa: CASSLTSASYEQYF

v_call: TRBV29-1
j_call: TRBJ1-1
cdr3_aa: CSARSSTEAFF

v_call: TRBV2
j_call: TRBJ1-6
cdr3_aa: CASSGQRGGSPLHF

v_call: TRBV19
j_call: TRBJ2-3
cdr3_aa: CASSILQLSDTQYF

v_call: TRBV28
j_call: TRBJ2-1
cdr3_aa: CASSLFRGSYNEQFF

v_call: TRBV10-1
j_call: TRBJ2-5
cdr3_aa: CASSPIAGEGPETQYF

v_call: TRBV28
j_call: TRBJ1-1
cdr3_aa: CASSPIWDRANTEAFF

v_call: TRBV6-1
j_call: TRBJ2-3
cdr3_aa: CASSEEATDTQYF

v_call: TRBV7-3
j_call: TRBJ1-3
cdr3_aa: CASSPPRRSLSGNTIYF

v_call: TRBV7-9
j_call: TRBJ1-1
cdr3_aa: CASSLPWGDTEAFF

v_call: TRBV7-2
j_call: TRBJ1-2
cdr3_aa: CASSLAGYGYTF

v_call: TRBV5-1
j_call: TRBJ2-5
cdr3_aa: CASSTTLQETQYF

v_call: TRBV19
j_call: TRBJ1-3
cdr3_aa: CASMVQSSGNTIYF

v_call: TRBV6-1
j_call: TRBJ2-3
cdr3_aa: CASLQSLMGTQYF

v_call: TRBV19
j_call: TRBJ2-7
cdr3_aa: CASSIDSSVPYEQYF

v_call: TRBV2
j_call: TRBJ1-4
cdr3_aa: CASTFLATPTNEKLFF

v_call: TRBV28
j_call: TRBJ1-1
cdr3_aa: CASSLQPTEAFF

v_call: TRBV6-1
j_call: TRBJ2-1
cdr3_aa: CASSSTGYNEQFF

v_call: TRBV27
j_call: TRBJ2-7
cdr3_aa: CASSLSGTGTYYEQYF

v_call: TRBV5-4
j_call: TRBJ1-1
cdr3_aa: CASSLRGGTGEAFF

v_call: TRBV5-1
j_call: TRBJ2-7
cdr3_aa: CASSSTGNYEQYF

v_call: TRBV11-3
j_call: TRBJ1-2
cdr3_aa: CASSLPGGHYGYTF

v_call: TRBV4-3
j_call: TRBJ2-7
cdr3_aa: CASSQAAGGYEQYF

v_call: TRBV7-2
j_call: TRBJ1-5
cdr3_aa: CASSLGGGGSNQPQHF

v_call: TRBV19
j_call: TRBJ2-7
cdr3_aa: CASSISSGPYEQYF

v_call: TRBV9
j_call: TRBJ2-3
cdr3_aa: CASSSHSPDTQYF

v_call: TRBV19
j_call: TRBJ2-3
cdr3_aa: CATLPGTSGFTDTQYF

v_call: TRBV14
j_call: TRBJ1-2
cdr3_aa: CASSQRTGVYGYTF

v_call: TRBV6-5
j_call: TRBJ2-7
cdr3_aa: CATWDRGQVYEQYF

v_call: TRBV28
j_call: TRBJ2-1
cdr3_aa: CASSLEWTGDDNEQFF

v_call: TRBV7-8
j_call: TRBJ1-5
cdr3_aa: CASSLTGGRQPQHF

v_call: TRBV28
j_call: TRBJ1-4
cdr3_aa: CASGPGRTNEKLFF

v_call: TRBV21-1
j_call: TRBJ2-3
cdr3_aa: CASSKGSGSTDTQYF

v_call: TRBV9
j_call: TRBJ1-1
cdr3_aa: CASSVAGRGDTEAFF

v_call: TRBV27
j_call: TRBJ2-7
cdr3_aa: CASSLASTSGLYEQYF

v_call: TRBV30
j_call: TRBJ1-2
cdr3_aa: CAWSPEPGQGTYGYTF

v_call: TRBV7-3
j_call: TRBJ1-4
cdr3_aa: CASSLGRRANEKLFF

v_call: TRBV10-3
j_call: TRBJ1-1
cdr3_aa: CAISEPGMGTEAFF